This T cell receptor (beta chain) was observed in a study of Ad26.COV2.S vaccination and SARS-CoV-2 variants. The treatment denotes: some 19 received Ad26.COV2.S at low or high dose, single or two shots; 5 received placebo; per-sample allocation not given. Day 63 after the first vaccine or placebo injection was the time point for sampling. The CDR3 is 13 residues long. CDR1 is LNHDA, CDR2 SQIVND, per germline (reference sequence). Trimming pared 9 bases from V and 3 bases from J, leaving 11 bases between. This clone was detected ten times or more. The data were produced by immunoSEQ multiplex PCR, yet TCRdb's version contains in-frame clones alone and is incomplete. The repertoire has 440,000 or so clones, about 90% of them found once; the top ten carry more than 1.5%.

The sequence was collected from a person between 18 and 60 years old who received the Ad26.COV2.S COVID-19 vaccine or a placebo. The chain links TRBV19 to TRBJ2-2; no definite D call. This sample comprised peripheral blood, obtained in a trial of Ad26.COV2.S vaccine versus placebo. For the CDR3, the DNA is TGTGCCAGCACAGTGGGCCACACCGGGGAGCTGTTTTTT. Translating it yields CASTVGHTGELFF.